These T cell receptor beta chains were read from a single sample in a study of T cells in Graves' hyperthyroidism and ophthalmopathy. One entry per CDR3 protein, called by TCRdb with MiXCR from the multiplex PCR reads. The table lists about 840,000 distinct CDR3 sequences, roughly 40% of them singletons, with 8.9% in the top ten. Material for sequencing was blood. These receptors all come from a man between 18 and 29 years old with Graves' hyperthyroidism. CDR3s include the opening cysteine and the closing phenylalanine or tryptophan. The D gene is left open where the match is weak. Expanded clones are given a class, and other clones once, few, many or no size at all.

TGTGCCAGTAGTATGGGAGGTACACCCCTCCACTTT	CASSMGGTPLHF	TRBV19	-	TRBJ1-6	few
TGTGCCAGCAGTGAAGGGCCTACAGGGGGCGGTGGCAATCAGCCCCAGCATTTT	CASSEGPTGGGGNQPQHF	TRBV2	TRBD1	TRBJ1-5	-
TGCAGTGCTAGAGAGACAGGAGGGGACTATGGCTACACCTTC	CSARETGGDYGYTF	TRBV20-1	-	TRBJ1-2	many
TGCAGTGCTCGGGATGCGGGAGGCTACGAGCAGTACTTC	CSARDAGGYEQYF	TRBV20-1	TRBD2	TRBJ2-7	many
TGTGCCAGCAGATCAGGGGGCCCCAATCAGCCCCAGCATTTT	CASRSGGPNQPQHF	TRBV12-3/TRBV12-4	TRBD1	TRBJ1-5	-
TGTGCCAGCAGTGATCGGGGTCCCAATCAGCCCCAGCATTTT	CASSDRGPNQPQHF	TRBV6-1	-	TRBJ1-5	few
TGTGCCAGCAGCTTAAGGGACAGGGGGTCTCAAGAGACCCAGTACTTC	CASSLRDRGSQETQYF	TRBV7-2	TRBD1	TRBJ2-5	-
TGTGCCAGCAGGGAGGGGAGACAGGGGTACGAGCAGTACTTC	CASREGRQGYEQYF	TRBV2	TRBD1	TRBJ2-7	-
TGTGCCACCAGCAGCCACCCGGGATCACCCCTCCACTTT	CATSSHPGSPLHF	TRBV15	-	TRBJ1-6	many
TGTGCCACCAGCAAGGACGGGGACAATCAGCCCCAGCATTTT	CATSKDGDNQPQHF	TRBV15	-	TRBJ1-5	many
TGTGCCAGCAGGGGGGGAGGTAGCACTGAAGCTTTCTTT	CASRGGGSTEAFF	TRBV7-2	-	TRBJ1-1	-
TGTGCCAGCAGCGTAGCCGACCCCTGGACAGGGGACAATTCACCCCTCCACTTT	CASSVADPWTGDNSPLHF	TRBV9	TRBD1	TRBJ1-6	many
TGTGCCAGCAGCCCAGCTAAGGAGCAGTACTTC	CASSPAKEQYF	TRBV7-2	-	TRBJ2-7	many
TGTGCCAGCAGACTCGGACAGGAGGAACTGACTTTC	CASRLGQEELTF	TRBV6-4	TRBD1	TRBJ2-6	-
TGTGCCAGCAGTTTGGGAGTGGCTGAGCTGTTTTTT	CASSLGVAELFF	TRBV12-3/TRBV12-4	-	TRBJ2-2	-
TGTGCCAGCAGCAAGTCCGGCAGGCCGTCTGAAGCTTTCTTT	CASSKSGRPSEAFF	TRBV7-9	-	TRBJ1-1	many
TGTGCCAGCAGCTCCGGACAGGGCCCTTCGGTGCAGTACTTC	CASSSGQGPSVQYF	TRBV9	TRBD1	TRBJ2-7	few
TGTGCCAGCAGTCCTACGACAGGGATGGATGGCTACACCTTC	CASSPTTGMDGYTF	TRBV6-5	TRBD1	TRBJ1-2	many
TGTGCCTCTAGACAGGGTAATAATTCACCCCTCCACTTT	CASRQGNNSPLHF	TRBV24-1	TRBD1	TRBJ1-6	-
TGTGCCAGCAGCTTAGAGTCGGAGGGAGCCTACGAGCACTACTTC	CASSLESEGAYEHYF	TRBV25-1	-	TRBJ2-7	-
TGTGCTAGCAGCTTAGCGCTTGGGGGGACCGGGGAGCTGTTTTTT	CASSLALGGTGELFF	TRBV7-7	-	TRBJ2-2	few
TGTGCCAGCAGCTCTAAGGGCGGGGAGGTGGGCGAGCAGTACTTC	CASSSKGGEVGEQYF	TRBV7-2	-	TRBJ2-7	-
TGTGCCAGCAGCCTAGTCGGGACAGGGTTAAGCGAGCAGTACTTC	CASSLVGTGLSEQYF	TRBV11-3	TRBD1	TRBJ2-7	-
TGTGCCAGCAGTTTATCGGTAGGGGTTGGCGGCTACACCTTC	CASSLSVGVGGYTF	TRBV27	-	TRBJ1-2	few
TGTGCCAGTGGATTGTTACCCGGGGCTTTCTTT	CASGLLPGAFF	TRBV19	-	TRBJ1-1	-
TGTGCCAGCAGCCTGGGTGGGAGGGAGACCCAGTACTTC	CASSLGGRETQYF	TRBV7-2	-	TRBJ2-5	many
TGTGCCACCAGCAGAGCTCGGGACAACCGCGGGGAGCTGTTTTTT	CATSRARDNRGELFF	TRBV15	-	TRBJ2-2	-
TGTGCCAGCAGACCAAATATGTCACCCGGGGCTTTCTTT	CASRPNMSPGAFF	TRBV14	-	TRBJ1-1	-
TGTGCTAGTGGTTTGGTCCCGACCTTACCCTATGGCTACACCTTC	CASGLVPTLPYGYTF	TRBV12-5	-	TRBJ1-2	-
TGTGCCAGCAACGGGGCCATCACAGATACGCAGTATTTT	CASNGAITDTQYF	TRBV2	-	TRBJ2-3	-
TGTGCCACCAGCAGGTTCCCCGGGGGATCGGACGGCTACACCTTC	CATSRFPGGSDGYTF	TRBV15	-	TRBJ1-2	-
TGTGCCAGCTCACCAGAGGCTACGAACACTGAAGCTTTCTTT	CASSPEATNTEAFF	TRBV18	-	TRBJ1-1	-
TGTGCCAGCTTTGGGGACCCCGGGGAGCTGTTTTTT	CASFGDPGELFF	TRBV13	-	TRBJ2-2	-
TGTGCCAGCAGCTTGAGACAGGGGTTCGCCGGGGAGCTGTTTTTT	CASSLRQGFAGELFF	TRBV5-4	TRBD1	TRBJ2-2	few
TGTGCCAGCAGTAGTGGGGGTGGCCAAGAGACCCAGTACTTC	CASSSGGGQETQYF	TRBV6-5	-	TRBJ2-5	-
TGTGCCAGCATCTTCCTGGACAGCTCCTACGAGCAGTACTTC	CASIFLDSSYEQYF	TRBV7-4	-	TRBJ2-7	-
TGTGCTAGCAGCTCCACCAGCGGGGCGTACCAAGAGACCCAGTACTTC	CASSSTSGAYQETQYF	TRBV7-7	TRBD2	TRBJ2-5	-
TGTGCCACAAGCTCTCAGGGGGCAGGGGAAAAACTGTTTTTT	CATSSQGAGEKLFF	TRBV6-5	TRBD1	TRBJ1-4	-
TGCGCCAGCAGCCAAGCTAATCTAGCGGAAGAGACCCAGTACTTC	CASSQANLAEETQYF	TRBV4-1	TRBD2	TRBJ2-5	-
TGTGCCAGCAGTCCCCGACTGACAAGCAGCGTCACTGAAGCTTTCTTT	CASSPRLTSSVTEAFF	TRBV12-3/TRBV12-4	-	TRBJ1-1	many
TGCAGCTTAGACAGAACCACCTACGAGCAGTACTTC	CSLDRTTYEQYF	TRBV20-1	-	TRBJ2-7	-
TGTGCCAGTAGTACCGACCTAAGTGGAAACACCATATATTTT	CASSTDLSGNTIYF	TRBV19	-	TRBJ1-3	few
TGCGCCAGCAGCTTAGACCGGGGGTGGTACACTGAAGCTTTCTTT	CASSLDRGWYTEAFF	TRBV5-1	-	TRBJ1-1	few
TGTGCCAGCAGCAAATGGACTAGCGGGGGGGCGAACACCGGGGAGCTGTTTTTT	CASSKWTSGGANTGELFF	TRBV7-2	TRBD2	TRBJ2-2	few
TGTGCCAGTAGTATCTGGGCAGGGAGGGATTCACCCCTCCACTTT	CASSIWAGRDSPLHF	TRBV19	-	TRBJ1-6	many
TGTGCCCGGGAGACGTGGGACGTCGAATGTTCTTTC	CARETWDVECSF	TRBV2	-	TRBJ2-5	-
TGTGCCAGCAGCGCGGGACAGGGGAGTCAGCCCCAGCATTTT	CASSAGQGSQPQHF	TRBV7-3	TRBD1	TRBJ1-5	-
TGTGCCAGCACCGGACAGGGGTCCTCTGGGGCCAACGTCCTGACTTTC	CASTGQGSSGANVLTF	TRBV6-5	TRBD1	TRBJ2-6	-
TGCGCCAGCAGCCCTCACGTGCAGGGGGAGACCCAGTACTTC	CASSPHVQGETQYF	TRBV4-1	-	TRBJ2-5	-
TGTGCCAGCAGTGACTCCGGGACAGGGGGCACTGAAGCTTTCTTT	CASSDSGTGGTEAFF	TRBV25-1	TRBD1	TRBJ1-1	many
TGTGCCAGCAGTGACTTGGAGGGGGCACTCGGCACTGAAGCTTTCTTT	CASSDLEGALGTEAFF	TRBV2	TRBD1	TRBJ1-1	-
TGTGCCAGCACCTCCGGGACTAGACGCGGGGAGCTGTTTTTT	CASTSGTRRGELFF	TRBV2	TRBD2	TRBJ2-2	-